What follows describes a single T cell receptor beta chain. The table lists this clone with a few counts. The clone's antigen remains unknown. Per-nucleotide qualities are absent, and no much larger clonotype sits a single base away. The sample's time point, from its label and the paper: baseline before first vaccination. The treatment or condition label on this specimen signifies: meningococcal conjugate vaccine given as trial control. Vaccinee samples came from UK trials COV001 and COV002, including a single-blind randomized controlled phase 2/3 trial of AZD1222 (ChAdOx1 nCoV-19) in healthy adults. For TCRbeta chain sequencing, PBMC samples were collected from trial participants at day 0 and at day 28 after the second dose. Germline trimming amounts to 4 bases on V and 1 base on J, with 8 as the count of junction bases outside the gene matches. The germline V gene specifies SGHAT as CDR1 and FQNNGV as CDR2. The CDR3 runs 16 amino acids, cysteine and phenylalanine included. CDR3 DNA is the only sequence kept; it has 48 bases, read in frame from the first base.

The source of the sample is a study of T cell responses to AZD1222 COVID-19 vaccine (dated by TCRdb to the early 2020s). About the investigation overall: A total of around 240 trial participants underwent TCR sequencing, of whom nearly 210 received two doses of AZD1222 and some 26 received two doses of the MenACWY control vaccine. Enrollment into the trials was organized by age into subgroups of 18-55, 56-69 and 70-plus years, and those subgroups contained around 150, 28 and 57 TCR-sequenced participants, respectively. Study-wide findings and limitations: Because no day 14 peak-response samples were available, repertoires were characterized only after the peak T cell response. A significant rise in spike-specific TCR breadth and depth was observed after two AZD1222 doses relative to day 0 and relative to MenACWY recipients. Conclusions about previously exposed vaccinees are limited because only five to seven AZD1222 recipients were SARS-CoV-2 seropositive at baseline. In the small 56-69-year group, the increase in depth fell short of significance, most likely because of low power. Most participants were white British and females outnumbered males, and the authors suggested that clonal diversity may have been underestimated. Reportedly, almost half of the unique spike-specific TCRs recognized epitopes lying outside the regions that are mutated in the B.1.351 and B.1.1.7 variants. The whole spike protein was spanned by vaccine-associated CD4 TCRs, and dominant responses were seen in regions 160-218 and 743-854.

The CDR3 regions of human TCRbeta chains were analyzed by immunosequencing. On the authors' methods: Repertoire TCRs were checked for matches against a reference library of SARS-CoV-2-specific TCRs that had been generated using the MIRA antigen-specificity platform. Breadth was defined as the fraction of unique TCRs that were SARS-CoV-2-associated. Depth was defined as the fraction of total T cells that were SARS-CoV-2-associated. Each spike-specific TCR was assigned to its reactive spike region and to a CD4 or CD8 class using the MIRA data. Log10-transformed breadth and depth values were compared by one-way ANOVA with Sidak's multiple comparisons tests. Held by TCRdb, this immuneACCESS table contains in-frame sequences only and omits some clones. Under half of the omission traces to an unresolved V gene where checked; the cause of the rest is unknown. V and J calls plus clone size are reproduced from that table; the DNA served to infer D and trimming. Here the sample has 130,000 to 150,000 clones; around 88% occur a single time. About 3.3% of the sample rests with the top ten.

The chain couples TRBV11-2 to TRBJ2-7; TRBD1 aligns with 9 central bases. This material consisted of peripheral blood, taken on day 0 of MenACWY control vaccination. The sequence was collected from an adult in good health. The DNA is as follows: TGTGCCAGCAGCTCACCGACAGGGGGTAAATCCTACGAGCAGTACTTC. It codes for CASSSPTGGKSYEQYF.